This note documents a single TCR beta chain sequence. The sample holds a few counts of this clone. The target of this receptor is not known. The record has no base qualities; no much larger clone is one base away. The data derive from a study of metastatic and nonmetastatic thyroid tumors (dated by TCRdb to 2019 to 2021). Background on the whole study: The researchers compared repertoires between peripheral blood samples and tumor or nodule tissue samples from patients with malignant or benign thyroid disease. Beyond this particular receptor, the publication reports: In both blood and tumor samples, TCR beta diversity was reported to be significantly higher in malignant tumors than in benign nodules.

No treatment had been received by any patient before thyroid surgery. Using T-cell receptor beta sequencing, the researchers looked back retrospectively at clinical samples from patients, gathered between about 2011 and 2019. Library construction relied on PCR. The instrument given in TCRdb is Illumina HiSeq 4000. High-throughput sequencing was used to profile the TCR beta-chain CDR3 region of every patient. The paper's data handling went like this. The researchers built a classifier to tell apart papillary thyroid cancer patients with distant metastasis, based on CDR3 differences among clinicopathological groups. Repertoire diversity was assessed with the Shannon index, and tumor-blood repertoire similarity with the Morisita-Horn index. TCRdb reran the public reads through fastp at Q25 and MiXCR, keeping productive beta chains. TCRdb's processing, not the study's, gives the V and J calls here. The sample profile shows 25,000 or so clones; roughly 15% of them were found once. About 6% of the sample belongs to the ten largest clones.

Counted from cysteine to phenylalanine, this CDR3 has 16 amino acids. Only the CDR3 DNA is retained, 48 bases long and in frame from the first base. Trimming removed 2 bases from V and 0 bases from J, leaving 10 bases between the germline ends. Based on the germline V gene, the CDR1 and CDR2 sequences are SGHNT and YENEEA. This sequence uses TRBV11-3 and TRBJ2-2; too little of a D gene remains to name it. Sequencing was performed on blood. This receptor was taken from a male donor with papillary thyroid cancer or a benign thyroid nodule (not recorded which). Some clones in this sample may be carry-over from other donors' samples. The nucleotide sequence is given as TGTGCCAGCAGCTTATCGGCAGGAACGAACACCGGGGAGCTGTTTTTT. Its amino acids are CASSLSAGTNTGELFF.